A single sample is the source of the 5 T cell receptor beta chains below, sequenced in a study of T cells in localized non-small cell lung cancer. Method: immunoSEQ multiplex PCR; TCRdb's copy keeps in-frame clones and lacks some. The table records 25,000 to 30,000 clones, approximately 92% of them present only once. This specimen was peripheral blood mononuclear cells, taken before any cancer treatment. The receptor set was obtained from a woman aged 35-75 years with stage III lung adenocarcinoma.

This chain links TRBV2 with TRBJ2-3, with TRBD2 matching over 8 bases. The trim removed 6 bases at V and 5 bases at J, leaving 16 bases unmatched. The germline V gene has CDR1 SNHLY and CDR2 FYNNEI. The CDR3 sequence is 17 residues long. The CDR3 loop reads CASSLTIGGVSQDTQYF. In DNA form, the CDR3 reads TGTGCCAGCAGCCTAACGATCGGGGGGGTCAGTCAAGATACGCAGTATTTT.

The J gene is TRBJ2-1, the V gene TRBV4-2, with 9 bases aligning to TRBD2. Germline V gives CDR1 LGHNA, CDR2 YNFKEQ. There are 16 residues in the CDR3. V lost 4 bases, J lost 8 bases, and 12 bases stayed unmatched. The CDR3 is CASSLDFSGREYEQFF. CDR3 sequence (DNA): TGTGCCAGCAGCCTTGATTTTAGCGGGAGAGAATATGAGCAGTTCTTC.

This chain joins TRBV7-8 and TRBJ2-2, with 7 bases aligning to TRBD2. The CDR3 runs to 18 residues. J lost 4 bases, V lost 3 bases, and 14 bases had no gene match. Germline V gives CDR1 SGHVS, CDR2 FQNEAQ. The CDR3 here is CASSFRAGVTSGTGELFF. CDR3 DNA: TGTGCCAGCAGCTTTCGGGCGGGGGTAACCTCGGGCACCGGGGAGCTGTTTTTT.

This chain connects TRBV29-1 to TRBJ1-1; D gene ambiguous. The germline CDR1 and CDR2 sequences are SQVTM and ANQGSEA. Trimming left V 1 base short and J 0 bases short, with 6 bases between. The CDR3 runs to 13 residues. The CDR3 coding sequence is TGCAGCGTTGAAGGTCTTATGAACACTGAAGCTTTCTTT. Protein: CSVEGLMNTEAFF.

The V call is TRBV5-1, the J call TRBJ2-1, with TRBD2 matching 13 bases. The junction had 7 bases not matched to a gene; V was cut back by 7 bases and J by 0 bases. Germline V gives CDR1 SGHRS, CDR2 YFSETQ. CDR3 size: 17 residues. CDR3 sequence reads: CASRTSGGLSSYNEQFF. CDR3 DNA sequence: TGCGCCAGCCGGACTAGCGGGGGTTTGAGCTCCTACAATGAGCAGTTCTTC.